The entry below describes one T cell receptor beta chain. Using immunoSEQ multiplex PCR, the repertoire was profiled, and TCRdb retains in-frame clones only, with some absent. Among about 72,000 clones listed, 85% to 95% were seen once. This entry comes from a study of control samples from healthy donors and cancer patients. The CDR3 extends over 13 amino acids. The V end was cut by 3 bases, the J end by 0 bases, with 3 bases between. Sequencing was carried out using blood. The TCR comes from a woman in her sixties or seventies in good health. V gene TRBV12-3 or TRBV12-4 combines with J gene TRBJ1-3; D not certain. CDR3 nucleotides: TGTGCCAGCAGTTTGAACTCTGGAAACACCATATATTTT. It yields the protein CASSLNSGNTIYF.